This T cell receptor beta chain was sequenced during a study of OX40 agonist ivuxolimab in advanced cancers. Study background: Two cutaneous melanoma patients and one hepatocellular carcinoma patient, three in all, had partial responses.

Researchers took blood at baseline, on cycle 4 day 1, and on cycle 7 day 1. General study findings and limits: The average count of expanded clones was higher among CD8+ T cells than among CD4+.

As for this clone: Its antigen is unknown.

The repertoire was sequenced with immunoSEQ multiplex PCR; TCRdb's copy has only in-frame clones and lacks some. The sample shows 45,000 to 60,000 clones, approximately 71% of them seen only once. This sequence originates from an adult with an advanced solid tumor such as melanoma, head and neck, liver or kidney cancer. Here the sequenced sample was CD4+ or CD8+ T cells sorted from blood, taken in a trial of the OX40 agonist ivuxolimab.

In nucleotides, the CDR3 is TGTGCCAGCTCACCAACGGGGGGCACAGATACGCAGTATTTT. Protein: CASSPTGGTDTQYF. This rearrangement joins TRBV18 to TRBJ2-3; tentatively, D is TRBD2 (6 bases). CDR3 length: 14 residues. Germline V gives CDR1 KGHSH, CDR2 LQKENI. The V gene lost 2 bases and the J gene lost 1 base, with 7 bases spanning the gap.